The entry that follows covers one T cell receptor (beta chain) sequence. There are a few counts of this clonotype. The antigen this receptor binds is unknown. No per-base quality is available; no much larger clone lies one base away. TCR cDNA was synthesized by 5'RACE template switching, through which a universal primer site and unique molecular identifiers were introduced. Priming of cDNA synthesis was performed from both the TCR alpha and TCR beta constant segments. Library amplification used two PCR steps, and the second PCR step added sample barcodes and sequencing adapters. Libraries were sequenced on Illumina HiSeq 2500 (2x100 bp) or NovaSeq (2x150 bp). In the authors' own workflow: Reads were demultiplexed and collapsed into UMI consensus sequences with MIGEC, and V(D)J alignment was performed with MiXCR. Clonotypes responding to the vaccine were identified with edgeR on replicate PBMC samples, with the criteria of FDR below 0.01 and a log2 fold change above 5 up to day 15. Each bulk clonotype was labeled CD4 or CD8 based on which sequenced repertoire, CD4 or CD8, contained the clonotype at higher abundance. TCRdb reran the public reads through fastp at Q25 and MiXCR, keeping productive beta chains. For every CDR3 protein sequence, its rows merge into one entry that carries the most common genes and DNA. Here the V and J calls rest on TCRdb's processing, not on the authors' analysis. Counted in this sample were 60,000 to 85,000 distinct CDR3 sequences; just over 6.5% of them appeared once. 30% to 45% of the sample is in the top ten clones.

The meaning of the sample's treatment or condition label: live attenuated yellow fever vaccine strain. A standard Ficoll-Paque protocol was used to isolate PBMCs from peripheral blood. Dynabeads CD4 and CD8 positive selection kits were used to isolate the CD4 and CD8 T-cell fractions. TriZol was used to extract RNA from bulk PBMCs, from CD4 and CD8 fractions, and from dextramer-positive and dextramer-negative fractions. The data were obtained in a study of T cells after yellow fever vaccination (dated by TCRdb to the late 2010s). Notes on the research overall: Libraries from fractions with low cell numbers were prepared with the SMART-Seq v4 Ultra Low Input RNA kit. Blood was collected at multiple timepoints before and after primary and secondary immunization, and bulk PBMC replicates and cell subsets were isolated. To follow T-cell clones before and after primary and booster YFV17D yellow fever vaccination, bulk TCR alpha and beta repertoires were sequenced over time. Two healthy male donors, one aged 18 to 30 and one aged 30 to 40 years, made up the cohort.

Overall study outcomes, separate from this receptor: Because the study included only two donors, the extent to which the findings can be generalized is limited. A small fraction of clonotypes showed up in both the CD4 and CD8 compartments, probably as a result of convergent recombination. Most clones expanded after primary vaccination were re-detected after the booster (almost 98% of CD4 and around 88% of CD8), suggesting broad memory maintenance. FACS-sorted repertoires could contain abundant contaminating clonotypes from the bulk population, so computational filtering was required. The secondary T-cell response was found to be weaker but faster than the primary response, with a peak reached on day 5 rather than on day 15.

Including cysteine and phenylalanine, the CDR3 has 17 amino acids. CDR3 DNA only is kept here, 51 bases in frame from base 1. From the germline V gene, CDR1 is LGHNA and CDR2 is YSLEER. V and J are truncated by 1 base and 4 bases respectively, leaving an intervening sequence of 17 bases. The source of this sequence is a man aged 18 to 35 who received the YFV17D yellow fever vaccine. The sequenced sample was CD8+ T cells sorted from PBMCs, obtained roughly 46 days after the first yellow fever vaccination. The rearrangement joined TRBV4-3 to TRBJ2-1, with TRBD2 perhaps the D gene, on 6 matching bases. The CDR3 protein is CASSQARGQGLYNEQFF. The DNA is TGCGCCAGCAGCCAAGCCCGCGGGCAGGGACTTTACAATGAGCAGTTCTTC.